This passage covers 25 T cell receptor beta chains from one sample sequenced in a study of cytomegalovirus exposure and HLA in healthy donors. In the PCR, 60 Vbeta and 13 Jbeta primers were used. Sequenced by immunoSEQ multiplex PCR; TCRdb stores in-frame clones only, minus some. The sample contains around 100,000 clones, about 80% of which appear only once. Sample: PBMCs. The receptors originated from a woman aged 18-35 years in good health and CMV-seropositive.

The chain has TRBV4-1 and TRBJ2-7; the D gene is possibly TRBD2 (5 bases). The CDR3 totals 13 residues. V was trimmed by 5 bases and J by 6 bases, leaving 14 bases between them. The germline V gene encodes CDR1 MGHRA and CDR2 YSYEKL. CDR3 sequence reads: CASSLSEEAEQYF. Here the CDR3 DNA reads TGCGCCAGCAGCTTAAGCGAGGAGGCCGAGCAGTACTTC.

The J gene is TRBJ1-2, the V gene TRBV6-5, with a possible D match to TRBD1 (6 bases). CDR3 size: 16 residues. Deletions cut 2 bases from V and 5 bases from J, with 18 bases between. Germline V CDR1 and CDR2: MNHEY, SVGAGI. The CDR3 loop reads CASSYLLPGVVYGYTF. The CDR3 DNA reads TGTGCCAGCAGTTACCTACTGCCAGGGGTGGTTTATGGCTACACCTTC.

The chain has TRBV27 and TRBJ2-7, with TRBD1 as a possible D gene (6 bases). Trimming cost V 5 bases and J 2 bases, with 16 bases left between them. This CDR3 comprises 15 residues. Germline CDR1 and CDR2: MNHEY and SMNVEV (reference sequence). CDR3 nucleotide sequence: TGTGCCAGCAGTCCGAAATCGACAGGCGCCTACGAGCAGTACTTC. Its translation is CASSPKSTGAYEQYF.

The chain carries TRBV5-6 and TRBJ2-7; no clear D. The CDR3 contains 15 residues. V lost 4 bases and J lost 0, with 14 bases in between. Germline CDR1 SGHDT, CDR2 YYEEEE. CDR3 bases: TGTGCCAGCAGCCCCGATACTAAAGACTCCTACGAGCAGTACTTC. It codes for CASSPDTKDSYEQYF.

The rearrangement uses TRBV5-1 and TRBJ1-4; D is uncertain. V dropped 4 bases and J dropped 0 bases, with 16 bases sitting between them. Germline-derived CDR1 and CDR2 are SGHRS and YFSETQ. The CDR3 is 17 amino acids. The CDR3 here is CASSPRGGPATNEKLFF. In DNA, the CDR3 is TGCGCCAGCAGCCCACGGGGAGGGCCTGCAACTAATGAAAAACTGTTTTTT. Filled out from reference TRBV5-1 and TRBJ1-4, the complete variable domain reads KAGVTQTPRYLIKTRGQQVTLSCSPISGHRSVSWYQQTPGQGLQFLFEYFSETQRNKGNFPGRFSGRQFSNSRSEMNVSTLELGDSALYLCASSPRGGPATNEKLFFGSGTQLSVL.

For this clone: The germline gene is not matched at one end of the junction; a read error may be the cause. The chain has TRBV4-1 and TRBJ2-7, with TRBD2 matching 14 bases. This CDR3 is built from 18 residues. Germline CDR1 and CDR2: MGHRA and YSYEKL. CDR3 coding DNA: TGCGCCATCAGCCGTGTACCGGGACTAGCGGGAGCTATTCAAGAGCAGTACTTC. Translated, it gives CAISRVPGLAGAIQEQYF.

This rearrangement joins TRBV5-4 to TRBJ2-1; a weak D match, TRBD1 (6 bases). The V end was cut by 3 bases, the J end by 0 bases, with 13 bases between. Germline V gene data show CDR1 as SGHNT and CDR2 as YYREEE (reference sequence). The CDR3 has 16 amino acids. The DNA of the CDR3 is TGTGCCAGCAGCTACCCGGGACACAGCTCCTACAATGAGCAGTTCTTC. Translated, it gives CASSYPGHSSYNEQFF.

The chain employs TRBV10-3 and TRBJ1-2; the match to TRBD1 covers 8 bases. The CDR3 is 15 residues long. CDR1 and CDR2 (germline): ENHRY, SYGVKD. J lost 7 bases, V lost 5 bases, and 12 bases had no gene match. CDR3 protein: CAISIGGRGRGGYTF. The CDR3 nucleotides are TGTGCCATCAGTATCGGTGGCAGGGGGCGCGGTGGCTACACCTTC.

This clone has only a few counts. The chain couples TRBV14 to TRBJ2-7, with D possibly matching TRBD2 (5 bases). The CDR3 totals 13 residues. Germline V gives CDR1 SGHDN, CDR2 FVKESK. Trimming left V 4 bases short and J 1 base short, with 8 bases between. CDR3 region: CASSLLDSYEQYF. The CDR3, as DNA: TGTGCCAGCAGCCTACTAGATTCCTACGAGCAGTACTTC.

The gene calls are TRBV11-3 and TRBJ2-1; 7 bases align to TRBD2. This CDR3 spans 15 amino acids. V lost 5 bases to trimming and J lost 6 bases; unmatched junction nucleotides: 10. CDR1 and CDR2 from the germline V gene are SGHNT and YENEEA. The CDR3 region is CASSLGLAEGNEQFF. Here the CDR3 DNA reads TGTGCCAGCAGCCTGGGGCTAGCGGAGGGCAATGAGCAGTTCTTC. The variable domain in full, completed from reference TRBV11-3 and TRBJ2-1, reads EAGVVQSPRYKIIEKKQPVAFWCNPISGHNTLYWYLQNLGQGPELLIRYENEEAVDDSQLPKDRFSAERLKGVDSTLKIQPAELGDSAVYLCASSLGLAEGNEQFFGPGTRLTVL.

V usage is TRBV7-2 and J usage is TRBJ2-1; 8 nucleotides align to TRBD2. The CDR3 length is 18 residues. The V and J ends lost 5 bases and 3 bases, in that order; junction bases with no gene match: 15. The germline V gene encodes CDR1 SGHTA and CDR2 FQGNSA. The CDR3 DNA reads TGTGCCAGCAGCACCCGCTTTCGAGCGGGAGCCCTCTACAATGAGCAGTTCTTC. It encodes CASSTRFRAGALYNEQFF. The full variable domain, rest sourced from reference TRBV7-2 and TRBJ2-1, is GAGVSQSPSNKVTEKGKDVELRCDPISGHTALYWYRQSLGQGLEFLIYFQGNSAPDKSGLPSDRFSAERTGGSVSTLTIQRTQQEDSAVYLCASSTRFRAGALYNEQFFGPGTRLTVL.

The rearrangement joins TRBV30 to TRBJ1-2, with no clear D. CDR1 and CDR2 from the germline V gene are GTSNPN and SVGIG (reference sequence). V gave up 4 bases and J gave up 4 bases, with 7 bases separating them. The CDR3 runs to 11 residues. For the CDR3, the DNA is TGTGCCTGGATACGCGGCTATGGCTACACCTTC. This sequence encodes CAWIRGYGYTF. The whole variable domain, remainder taken from reference TRBV30 and TRBJ1-2, is SQTIHQWPATLVQPVGSPLSLECTVEGTSNPNLYWYRQAAGRGLQLLFYSVGIGQISSEVPQNLSASRPQDRQFILSSKKLLLSDSGFYLCAWIRGYGYTFGSGTRLTVV.

V usage is TRBV9 and J usage is TRBJ2-7; D is possibly TRBD2 (6 bases). The CDR3 runs 14 residues. Germline V gene data show CDR1 as SGDLS and CDR2 as YYNGEE. The V and J ends lost 5 bases and 3 bases respectively, with 15 bases between them. The CDR3 spells CASSATSMGYEQYF. The CDR3, as DNA: TGTGCCAGCAGTGCCACTAGCATGGGCTACGAGCAGTACTTC.

This chain connects TRBV19 to TRBJ1-2, with 10 bases aligning to TRBD1. Germline V gene sequence: CDR1 LNHDA, CDR2 SQIVND (reference sequence). This CDR3 has 15 amino acids. The junction had 13 bases not matched to a gene; V was cut back by 8 bases and J by 7 bases. The CDR3: CASRLAGTGEGGYTF. CDR3 sequence (DNA): TGTGCCAGTCGACTCGCCGGGACAGGGGAGGGTGGCTACACCTTC.

CDR3 DNA sequence: TGTGCCAGCAGTGGGGGGACTAGCGGGAGGGTTGAGCAGTACTTC. It specifies CASSGGTSGRVEQYF. The rearrangement links TRBV6-1 to TRBJ2-7; 16 bases line up with TRBD2. Germline V CDR1 and CDR2: MNHNS, SASEGT. The CDR3 has 15 residues. V was pared by 4 bases and J by 7 bases, with 4 bases of the junction left unmatched.

This chain uses TRBV5-1 with TRBJ1-1, with D unclear. This CDR3 has 13 residues. Germline CDR1 is SGHRS and CDR2 is YFSETQ. With 0 bases removed from V and 2 bases from J, the gap between germline ends came to 5 bases. Written as DNA, the CDR3 is TGCGCCAGCAGCTTGGGCAGTAACACTGAAGCTTTCTTT. Translating it yields CASSLGSNTEAFF.

Notes on this clone: The same CDR3 is also encoded by other DNA sequences in this sample. This rearrangement joins TRBV4-2 to TRBJ2-7, with D possibly being TRBD1 (5 bases). V dropped 4 bases and J dropped 4 bases, with 20 bases sitting between them. Germline V CDR1 and CDR2: LGHNA, YNFKEQ. The CDR3 spans 16 residues. In nucleotides, the CDR3 is TGTGCCAGCAGCCTCACTCCAGCAGGGATCGGTTACGAGCAGTACTTC. Translation: CASSLTPAGIGYEQYF.

The J gene is TRBJ2-1, the V gene TRBV18, with TRBD2 as a possible D gene (6 bases). Germline V gene data show CDR1 as KGHSH and CDR2 as LQKENI. This CDR3 contains 13 residues. The V and J ends lost 1 base and 12 bases respectively, with 13 bases between them. The CDR3 DNA reads TGTGCCAGCTCACCACGCGGCGGGGTCGGGCAGTTCTTC. This translates into CASSPRGGVGQFF.

This chain joins TRBV4-2 and TRBJ1-1; TRBD1 matches 7 bases. This CDR3 has 17 amino acids. With 2 bases clipped from V and 0 bases from J, the junction kept 9 bases outside the gene matches. The germline V gene encodes CDR1 LGHNA and CDR2 YNFKEQ. The CDR3: CASSQPRRTGVNTEAFF. The CDR3 bases are TGTGCCAGCAGCCAACCCCGCAGGACAGGTGTGAACACTGAAGCTTTCTTT.

The rearrangement joins TRBV5-5 to TRBJ1-1; D is undetermined. This CDR3 comprises 13 residues. Germline-derived CDR1 and CDR2 are SGHKS and YYEKEE (reference sequence). V was clipped by 4 bases and J by 5 bases, with 12 bases between them. The CDR3 spells CASSPNGGTEAFF. The CDR3, as DNA: TGTGCCAGCAGCCCAAACGGCGGAACTGAAGCTTTCTTT.

This clone was picked up one time. The CDR3 nucleotides read TGTGCCAGCAGCTTAGGGGGAGACCAAGAGACCCAGTACTTC. The encoded protein is CASSLGGDQETQYF. This chain connects TRBV7-2 to TRBJ2-5; TRBD2 is a possible D gene (5 bases). The CDR3 loop spans 14 amino acids. V gave up 1 base and J gave up 0 bases, with 6 bases separating them. Germline lookup yields CDR1 SGHTA and CDR2 FQGNSA.

V and J are TRBV28 and TRBJ2-5; no clear D gene. Germline-derived CDR1 and CDR2 are MDHEN and SYDVKM. The ends were cut back, 4 bases at V and 3 bases at J, with 3 bases in the middle. This CDR3 has 11 residues. The CDR3, as DNA: TGTGCCAGCAGTTCAGAAGAGACCCAGTACTTC. Translating gives CASSSEETQYF.

This clone was observed a handful of times. This sequence joins TRBV9 and TRBJ1-2; 7 bases are a match to TRBD1. The CDR3 runs to 15 residues. Germline trimming cut 3 bases from V and 2 bases from J; bases unmatched to any gene: 7. CDR1 and CDR2 (germline): SGDLS, YYNGEE. CDR3 bases: TGTGCCAGCAGCGGAGGGCCGGACAGGAACTATGGCTACACCTTC. The encoded protein is CASSGGPDRNYGYTF.

The sample holds one count of this clone. CDR3 sequence (DNA): TGTGCCAGCAGCTACCCCCGGACTGATGGCTACACCTTC. Protein product: CASSYPRTDGYTF. The V call is TRBV6-5, the J call TRBJ1-2; D remains ambiguous. The CDR3 contains 13 residues. CDR1 and CDR2 (germline): MNHEY, SVGAGI. Trimming took off 6 bases at V and 6 bases at J, with 14 bases between the two ends.

The chain links TRBV18 to TRBJ1-5; 7 nucleotides agree with TRBD1. The CDR3 has 12 residues. V lost 6 bases and J lost 9; bases outside the gene matches: 5. The V gene's germline CDR1 is KGHSH and CDR2 LQKENI. Here the CDR3 DNA reads TGTGCCAGCTCTCGGACAGGTCGGCCCCAGCATTTT. Its translation is CASSRTGRPQHF.